This T cell receptor (beta chain) was captured in a study of patients and donors after allogeneic stem cell transplantation. With V trimmed by 4 bases and J by 3 bases, 3 bases remained unmatched. The CDR3 spans 13 residues. TCRdb ran MiXCR on the RT-PCR reads and lists one entry per CDR3 protein. The sample holds approximately 200,000 distinct CDR3 sequences; 41% are singletons and the top ten take around 35%. The sample consisted of blood, either unsorted or a sorted T cell fraction (not recorded which). The sequence came from a human donor who was either an allogeneic HSCT recipient or a stem cell or donor lymphocyte infusion donor (not recorded which). It is not recorded whose cells these are; they may come from a transplant donor. V usage is TRBV12-3 or TRBV12-4 and J usage is TRBJ2-7; TRBD1 matches 7 bases. The CDR3 region has the DNA TGTGCCAGCAGTTCCGGACAGGTCTACGAGCAGTACTTC. The encoded protein is CASSSGQVYEQYF.